The clone carrying this TCR beta chain turned up a few times. Its antigen is undetermined. These data originate in a study of T-cell memory formation after mild COVID-19. TCRdb recomputed calls from the 5' RACE reads with MiXCR, one row per CDR3 protein. The table has about 400,000 distinct CDR3 sequences, around 14% seen once. CDR1 is SGHRS and CDR2 is YFSETQ in the germline V gene. The V gene lost 2 bases and the J gene lost 0 bases, with 13 bases spanning the gap. The CDR3 totals 16 residues. The study's findings and limits: Contracting clones localized mainly to CM and EM when CD4+ and mainly to EMRA when CD8+.

The chain links TRBV5-1 to TRBJ2-3, with no clear D. The source material was PBMCs or a T cell subset sorted from them (not recorded which). The TCR originated in a man aged 18 to 30 who had mild COVID-19 (a few samples of this study predate the infection). Cell type and time point are not known. The CDR3 region has the DNA TGCGCCAGCAGCTTATGGTCCCCACTTAGCACAGATACGCAGTATTTT. Translating it yields CASSLWSPLSTDTQYF.